This T cell receptor beta chain was sequenced during a study of regulatory T cells in long-lasting Graves disease. TCR beta libraries were built with iRepertoire HTBI primers and Arm-PCR of CDR3 regions. MiXCR, applied by TCRdb to the multiplex PCR reads, yields one record per CDR3 protein. The sample has fewer than 650,000 distinct CDR3 sequences, about 15% seen once; the top ten hold roughly 18%. The germline V gene has CDR1 SNHLY and CDR2 FYNNEI. V was shortened by 3 bases and J by 0 bases, with 12 bases between the two germline ends. The CDR3 runs to 16 residues. The time point here: newly diagnosed GD, antithyroid drugs for less than 3 months. From RNA extracted from PBMCs, the TCR library was made. This sample was shared with a second study, whose subject was T cells in Graves' hyperthyroidism and ophthalmopathy. That paper notes: TCR CDR3 underwent first-round RT-PCR with the HTBI primer set.

The rearrangement joins TRBV2 to TRBJ1-5, with no clear D. Sequencing used peripheral blood mononuclear cells (PBMCs), obtained at new diagnosis, from a patient treated with antithyroid drugs. The receptor's source is a young woman with Graves disease. CDR3 sequence: CASSEAGGNSNQPQHF. CDR3 coding DNA: TGTGCCAGCAGTGAGGCGGGCGGGAATAGCAATCAGCCCCAGCATTTT.